This record concerns one T cell receptor beta chain sequence. Its antigen is currently unknown. A much larger clone differs from this one at a single base, so this may be a read error. The data originate from a study of molecular identifiers for immune sequencing clone quantification. Looked up from germline, CDR1 is SGHVS and CDR2 is FQNEAQ. V lost 5 bases to trimming and J lost 2 bases; unmatched junction nucleotides: 10. This CDR3 is built from 16 residues. Findings and caveats of the study: In a background of roughly 970,000 naive cells, spiked Jurkat TCR RNA from one cell was reportedly detectable. Clones above 20 RNA copies contained over 97% of effector molecules but under 1% of naive ones.

Each CDR3 protein gets one entry after TCRdb re-called the PCR reads with MiXCR. The data show about 640,000 distinct CDR3 sequences, 15% to 20% seen once. Material for sequencing was naive CD8+ T cells from blood, with Jurkat cell RNA spiked in. This sample's subset: FACS-sorted CD8+CD4-CCR7+CD45RA+ naive T cells. The sequence was collected from a human donor in good health. Some libraries in this study had Jurkat cell RNA spiked in. The gene calls are TRBV7-8 and TRBJ2-3; TRBD2 agrees at 7 bases. The CDR3 DNA reads TGTGCCAGCAGCCCACCGTGGGGGGGGGACACAGATACGCAGTATTTT. Translated: CASSPPWGGDTDTQYF.